One sample yielded the 32 T cell receptor beta chains listed below, sequenced in a study of beta chain features in type 1 diabetes. Investigators reverse transcribed all isolated RNA, so they sequenced expressed TCRB transcripts. Only in-frame clones appear in the TCRdb table, and some are missing; sequencing was by immunoSEQ multiplex PCR. Found here are almost 350,000 clones, 7% to 9% of them singletons; the top ten hold approximately 0.44%. Sequencing was done on a sample of central memory CD4+ T cells from blood. Every receptor here comes from a woman between 18 and 29 years old in good health.

The table lists this clone with many counts. The chain couples TRBV27 to TRBJ2-1, with 9 nucleotides matching TRBD2. Germline CDR1 is MNHEY and CDR2 is SMNVEV (reference sequence). V shed 6 bases and J 6 bases; nucleotides not matched to a gene: 6. The CDR3 length is 14 residues. The CDR3 DNA reads TGTGCCAGCAGAAGAGCTAGCGGGACCAATGAGCAGTTCTTC. It translates to CASRRASGTNEQFF.

The chain employs TRBV7-2 and TRBJ2-1; TRBD1 agrees at 8 bases. This CDR3 spans 15 amino acids. V shed 5 bases and J 5 bases; nucleotides not matched to a gene: 8. The V gene's germline CDR1 is SGHTA and CDR2 FQGNSA. The CDR3 coding sequence is TGTGCCAGCAGCCTACAAGGGACAGGCCACAATGAGCAGTTCTTC. Amino acids: CASSLQGTGHNEQFF.

This clone was picked up a small number of times. A far larger clone lies a single base away; this is likely a read error. The rearrangement uses TRBV6-1 and TRBJ2-1; D is uncertain. V shed 5 bases and J shed 3 bases, with 2 bases lying between them. The CDR3 has 11 residues. CDR1 and CDR2 from the germline V gene are MNHNS and SASEGT. As DNA, the CDR3 is TGTGCCAGCAGTTTCTACAATGAGCAGTTCTTC. Amino acid sequence: CASSFYNEQFF.

This clone came up a few times. The genes are TRBV11-1 and TRBJ1-1, with unresolved D. Germline loops: CDR1 SGHAT, CDR2 FQDESV (reference sequence). V was shortened by 2 bases and J by 2 bases, with 6 bases between the two germline ends. The CDR3 has 13 residues. The CDR3 protein is CASSLRTNTEAFF. DNA of the CDR3: TGTGCCAGCAGCTTAAGGACTAACACTGAAGCTTTCTTT.

The chain employs TRBV10-3 and TRBJ2-1; TRBD2 agrees at 10 bases. This CDR3 is built from 11 residues. Germline lookup yields CDR1 ENHRY and CDR2 SYGVKD. CDR3 bases: TGTGGGACTAGCGGCGACAATGAGCAGTTCTTC. It translates to CGTSGDNEQFF.

The rearrangement uses TRBV2 and TRBJ2-5, with TRBD2 matching 9 bases. The CDR3 length is 16 residues. Germline assignment: CDR1 SNHLY and CDR2 FYNNEI. Trimming took 3 bases from V and 4 from J; bases not matched to a gene: 9. The CDR3 region is CASSESSLAGSETQYF. In DNA form, the CDR3 reads TGTGCCAGCAGTGAGTCCTCGCTAGCGGGATCAGAGACCCAGTACTTC.

This chain joins TRBV7-2 and TRBJ2-1; D gene ambiguous. CDR1 and CDR2 (germline): SGHTA, FQGNSA. This CDR3 comprises 14 residues. Trimming cost V 5 bases and J 8 bases, with 16 bases left between them. The CDR3 loop reads CASSLNRASDEQFF. The CDR3 DNA reads TGTGCCAGCAGCCTAAACCGGGCTTCGGATGAGCAGTTCTTC.

The chain has TRBV6-6 and TRBJ2-1; 8 nucleotides line up with TRBD1. Trimming took 8 bases from V and 9 from J; bases not matched to a gene: 12. CDR1 and CDR2 from the germline V gene are MNHNY and SVGAGI (reference sequence). This CDR3 is built from 14 residues. The DNA of the CDR3 is TGTGCCAGCGAAACAGCCCAGGGGGCGCTTGAGCAGTTCTTC. The encoded protein is CASETAQGALEQFF.

The chain is built from TRBV29-1 and TRBJ1-2; D not resolved. The V and J ends lost 4 bases and 3 bases respectively, with 3 bases between them. The CDR3 length is 10 residues. The germline V gene encodes CDR1 SQVTM and CDR2 ANQGSEA. The CDR3 protein is CSVAYYGYTF. In nucleotides, the CDR3 is TGCAGCGTTGCGTACTATGGCTACACCTTC.

This clone occurred a few times. The gene calls are TRBV6-6 and TRBJ2-3, with 10 nucleotides matching TRBD2. The CDR3 runs 15 residues. The germline CDR1 and CDR2 sequences are MNHNY and SVGAGI (reference sequence). Germline trimming cut 7 bases from V and 6 bases from J; bases unmatched to any gene: 10. The CDR3 region is CASTFSSGRMDTQYF. The DNA of the CDR3 is TGTGCCAGCACTTTTTCTAGCGGGAGAATGGATACGCAGTATTTT.

The rearrangement links TRBV23-1 to TRBJ2-5, with a tentative D call TRBD1 (6 bases). The better agreement between TRBJ2-7 and the DNA end casts doubt on the J call. TRBV23-1 is an ORF, with its function uncertain. The CDR3 loop spans 14 amino acids. In DNA form, the CDR3 reads TGCGCCAGCAGTCAAGCAGGGGCTTCCTACGAGCAGTACTTC. This codes for CASSQAGASYEQYF.

The chain is built from TRBV19 and TRBJ2-7; D perhaps matches TRBD1 (6 bases). Germline V CDR1 and CDR2: LNHDA, SQIVND (reference sequence). The CDR3 loop spans 14 amino acids. V gave up 1 base and J gave up 7 bases, with 14 bases separating them. CDR3 bases: TGTGCCAGTAGTATAGGACAGGCGTTCGGGGAGCAGTACTTC. As protein: CASSIGQAFGEQYF. The variable domain in full, with the rest retrieved from reference TRBV19 and TRBJ2-7, is DGGITQSPKYLFRKEGQNVTLSCEQNLNHDAMYWYRQDPGQGLRLIYYSQIVNDFQKGDIAEGYSVSREKKESFPLTVTSAQKNPTAFYLCASSIGQAFGEQYFGPGTRLTVT.

This clone was detected a few times. The chain is built from TRBV29-1 and TRBJ2-1; 10 bases align to TRBD2. The germline V gene encodes CDR1 SQVTM and CDR2 ANQGSEA. This CDR3 spans 15 amino acids. Trimming at V came to 4 bases and at J to 2 bases, leaving 5 bases not matched to a gene. CDR3 loop: CSVVLLAGTYNEQFF. In DNA, the CDR3 is TGCAGCGTTGTTCTACTAGCGGGGACCTACAATGAGCAGTTCTTC.

This clone was observed at least ten times. CDR3 in amino acids: CASSEPGSEQYF. The CDR3 DNA reads as TGTGCCAGCAGTGAACCGGGGTCCGAGCAGTACTTC. This chain connects TRBV2 to TRBJ2-7; D is perhaps TRBD2 (5 bases). The ends were cut back, 2 bases at V and 6 bases at J, with 8 bases in the middle. The CDR3 runs to 12 residues. Germline lookup yields CDR1 SNHLY and CDR2 FYNNEI.

This clone was detected a few times. This chain joins TRBV7-9 and TRBJ1-1; no clear D. The CDR3 covers 12 residues. Trimming stripped 1 base from V and 7 bases from J, with 7 bases between. The germline V gene encodes CDR1 SEHNR and CDR2 FQNEAQ (reference sequence). CDR3 sequence reads: CASSLGGIEAFF. The CDR3 DNA reads TGTGCCAGCAGCTTAGGGGGAATTGAAGCTTTCTTT.

This clone was counted between two and nine times. V is TRBV6-6 and J is TRBJ1-4, with D unresolved. CDR3 length: 11 residues. The V gene lost 11 bases and the J gene lost 7 bases, with 11 bases spanning the gap. Germline V gene sequence: CDR1 MNHNY, CDR2 SVGAGI (reference sequence). The CDR3 sequence: CALRRGEKLFF. The DNA for the CDR3 is TGTGCCCTCAGACGAGGTGAAAAACTGTTTTTT.

The chain links TRBV6-1 to TRBJ2-4, with 9 nucleotides matching TRBD2. The CDR3 contains 15 residues. Germline V gene data show CDR1 as MNHNS and CDR2 as SASEGT. V trimming: 3 bases; J trimming: 7 bases; junction bases outside the gene matches: 7. CDR3 nucleotide sequence: TGTGCCAGCAGTGATCCCGGGACTAGCAGGAACATTCAGTACTTC. It yields the protein CASSDPGTSRNIQYF.

With regard to this clone: This may come from a read error, since a much larger clone is one base off. This chain links TRBV6-1 with TRBJ1-2; TRBD1 is a possible D gene (6 bases). The ends were cut back, 3 bases at V and 7 bases at J, with 6 bases in the middle. The germline CDR1 and CDR2 sequences are MNHNS and SASEGT. The CDR3 has 11 residues. DNA for the CDR3: TGTGCCAGCAGTGACAGGGGTGGCTACACCTTC. It yields the protein CASSDRGGYTF.

The J gene is TRBJ2-2, the V gene TRBV7-6; D is unresolved. V gave up 1 base and J gave up 3 bases, with 12 bases separating them. CDR1 and CDR2 from the germline V gene are SGHVS and FNYEAQ. The CDR3 has 16 amino acids. This CDR3 reads CASSLGPSGDTGELFF. CDR3 nucleotides: TGTGCCAGCAGCTTAGGGCCGTCTGGTGACACCGGGGAGCTGTTTTTT.

V is TRBV10-2 and J is TRBJ2-1; D uncertain. V was cut by 4 bases and J by 3 bases, with 7 bases left in between. The length of the CDR3 is 13 residues. The germline CDR1 and CDR2 sequences are WSHSY and SAAADI. The chain's CDR3 is CASSATGYNEQFF. The CDR3 nucleotides are TGCGCCAGCAGTGCCACCGGCTACAATGAGCAGTTCTTC.

This clone was picked up a small number of times. This chain uses TRBV19 with TRBJ2-2; D call uncertain. The V gene's germline CDR1 is LNHDA and CDR2 SQIVND (reference sequence). The CDR3 is made up of 11 amino acids. V was trimmed by 10 bases and J by 3 bases, leaving 6 bases between them. The CDR3 here is CATKDTGELFF. The CDR3 DNA reads TGTGCCACTAAGGACACCGGGGAGCTGTTTTTT. The complete variable domain, with remaining parts taken from reference TRBV19 and TRBJ2-2, reads DGGITQSPKYLFRKEGQNVTLSCEQNLNHDAMYWYRQDPGQGLRLIYYSQIVNDFQKGDIAEGYSVSREKKESFPLTVTSAQKNPTAFYLCATKDTGELFFGEGSRLTVL.

The J gene is TRBJ2-3, the V gene TRBV5-4; 7 bases line up with TRBD1. V was pared by 5 bases and J by 4 bases, with 10 bases of the junction left unmatched. Germline CDR1 reads SGHNT; CDR2 reads YYREEE (reference sequence). The CDR3 is 15 amino acids. CDR3 in DNA: TGTGCCAGCAGGGCGCCAGGGGGTCCGGCAGATACGCAGTATTTT. It yields the protein CASRAPGGPADTQYF.

V usage is TRBV27 and J usage is TRBJ2-6; 12 bases are shared with TRBD1. Per germline, CDR1 MNHEY and CDR2 SMNVEV (reference sequence). Trimming at V came to 1 base and at J to 3 bases, leaving 16 bases not matched to a gene. CDR3 length: 22 residues. CDR3 nucleotides: TGTGCCAGCAGTTTATGGCCGCCGCGGTCGGGACAGGGGGCGCATGGGGCCAACGTCCTGACTTTC. Translated, it gives CASSLWPPRSGQGAHGANVLTF.

The rearrangement links TRBV28 to TRBJ1-2; D gene unclear. V lost 5 bases and J lost 4, with 5 bases in between. This CDR3 has 11 residues. The germline gives CDR1 MDHEN, CDR2 SYDVKM. For the CDR3, the DNA is TGTGCCAGCAGTAGGTTCTATGGCTACACCTTC. Its protein is CASSRFYGYTF.

This clone has more than one count but fewer than ten. The genes are TRBV7-2 and TRBJ2-2; D not resolved. Germline V gene sequence: CDR1 SGHTA, CDR2 FQGNSA. The CDR3 length is 15 residues. Trimming removed 4 bases from V and 3 bases from J, with 12 bases in between. The CDR3 DNA reads as TGTGCCAGCAGCTCCCGGCGAAGTCACACCGGGGAGCTGTTTTTT. This codes for CASSSRRSHTGELFF. The full variable domain, its missing parts supplied by reference TRBV7-2 and TRBJ2-2, is GAGVSQSPSNKVTEKGKDVELRCDPISGHTALYWYRQSLGQGLEFLIYFQGNSAPDKSGLPSDRFSAERTGGSVSTLTIQRTQQEDSAVYLCASSSRRSHTGELFFGEGSRLTVL.

The J gene is TRBJ2-5, the V gene TRBV6-1, with D perhaps matching TRBD1 or TRBD2 (5 bases each). The CDR3 runs 13 residues. Trimming stripped 5 bases from V and 4 bases from J, with 11 bases between. Germline CDR1 reads MNHNS; CDR2 reads SASEGT. DNA of the CDR3: TGTGCCAGCAGTAGAACGGGGCGAGAGACCCAGTACTTC. It is translated as CASSRTGRETQYF.

This clone was seen many times. The chain couples TRBV7-2 to TRBJ2-1; D tentatively reads TRBD1 or TRBD2 (5 bases each). The CDR3 spans 14 residues. With 7 bases removed from V and 9 bases from J, the gap between germline ends came to 19 bases. Germline CDR1 is SGHTA and CDR2 is FQGNSA. DNA of the CDR3: TGTGCCAGCAAAACCGGGACCCCGGTCAGTGAGCAGTTCTTC. Translated, it gives CASKTGTPVSEQFF.

The rearrangement links TRBV7-2 to TRBJ2-7; 7 bases fit TRBD1. V was pared by 5 bases and J by 3 bases, with 7 bases of the junction left unmatched. Per the germline V gene, CDR1 is SGHTA and CDR2 is FQGNSA. The CDR3 has 14 amino acids. DNA for the CDR3: TGTGCCAGCAGCCTACAGACAGGGCACTACGAGCAGTACTTC. This gives the protein CASSLQTGHYEQYF.

A few counts support this clone. The chain links TRBV4-2 to TRBJ2-7, with D unresolved. Germline V gene lookup returns CDR1 LGHNA and CDR2 YNFKEQ. There are 13 residues in the CDR3. The V end was cut by 0 bases, the J end by 4 bases, with 7 bases between. CDR3 sequence (DNA): TGTGCCAGCAGCCAAGAGGGCCCTTACGAGCAGTACTTC. Protein sequence: CASSQEGPYEQYF.

The CDR3: CASIDWTNNEQFF. The CDR3 coding sequence is TGTGCCAGCATCGATTGGACTAATAATGAGCAGTTCTTC. This sequence joins TRBV28 and TRBJ2-1, with D possibly TRBD2 on 6 matching bases. V gave up 7 bases and J gave up 7 bases, with 14 bases separating them. This CDR3 comprises 13 residues. Germline loops: CDR1 MDHEN, CDR2 SYDVKM.

The chain has TRBV10-3 and TRBJ2-1; 8 bases line up with TRBD2. CDR1 ENHRY and CDR2 SYGVKD come from the germline V gene. The CDR3 contains 15 residues. V was pared by 6 bases and J by 4 bases, with 8 bases of the junction left unmatched. The CDR3 DNA is TGTGCCATCAGACAAGGACTAGCCGATTACAATGAGCAGTTCTTC. Its translation is CAIRQGLADYNEQFF.

The genes are TRBV29-1 and TRBJ2-7; perhaps TRBD1 as D (6 bases). Germline V lookup: CDR1 SQVTM, CDR2 ANQGSEA. The CDR3 totals 11 residues. V lost 4 bases to trimming and J lost 4 bases, with 8 bases between them. CDR3 in amino acids: CSVGDKYEQYF. CDR3 nucleotide sequence: TGCAGCGTTGGGGACAAATACGAGCAGTACTTC.